This T cell receptor beta chain was documented in a study of shared clonotypes between healthy human individuals. V gave up 5 bases and J gave up 7 bases, with 11 bases separating them. The V gene's germline CDR1 is MDHEN and CDR2 SYDVKM. The CDR3 covers 12 residues. Data came from immunoSEQ multiplex PCR; TCRdb stores just in-frame clones and leaves some out. The sample lists about 680,000 clones; around 73% were seen once. This clonotype was obtained from a woman aged 25 to 39 in good health. The chain has TRBV28 and TRBJ1-1, with D possibly being TRBD1 (5 bases). Material: memory CD4+ T cells sorted from blood. Documented subset: CD45RA-negative fraction. CDR3 region: CASSRQKLEAFF. The CDR3 DNA reads as TGTGCCAGCAGTAGACAGAAACTTGAAGCTTTCTTT.